The rows below give T cell receptor beta chains drawn from one sample of a study of shared clonotypes between healthy human individuals. Assay: immunoSEQ multiplex PCR; the TCRdb copy retains only in-frame clones and omits some. Of hundreds of thousands of clones in the sample, 80% to 95% were seen once. The specimen was naive CD8+ T cells sorted from blood. All receptors derive from a man under 40 in good health. The CDR3 runs from the conserved cysteine through the conserved F or W. A D gene is named only where the DNA matches it firmly.

d_call j_call v_call cdr3_aa cdr3_nt
- TRBJ1-4 TRBV15 CATSSQSEFEKLFF TGTGCCACCAGCAGCCAGAGTGAATTTGAAAAACTGTTTTTT
TRBD1 TRBJ2-1 TRBV25-1 CASSEWTGSSYNEQFF TGTGCCAGCAGTGAATGGACAGGGAGCTCCTACAATGAGCAGTTCTTC
- TRBJ2-2 TRBV7-9 CASSSRLNPPGELFF TGTGCCAGCAGCTCTCGACTGAACCCCCCCGGGGAGCTGTTTTTT
- TRBJ1-4 TRBV2 CASSGGFDELFF TGTGCCAGCAGCGGGGGGTTTGATGAACTGTTTTTT
- TRBJ2-1 TRBV11-2 CASSTRAGEREQFF TGTGCCAGCAGCACTCGAGCAGGGGAAAGAGAGCAGTTCTTC
- TRBJ2-1 TRBV7-6 CASRDITNEQFF TGTGCCAGCAGAGACATCACGAATGAGCAGTTCTTC
- TRBJ2-1 TRBV5-6 CASSLEGHEQFF TGTGCCAGCAGCTTGGAGGGGCATGAGCAGTTCTTC
- TRBJ2-3 TRBV10-1 CASSVEVTDTQYF TGCGCCAGCAGTGTGGAGGTAACAGATACGCAGTATTTT
- TRBJ2-1 TRBV7-6 CASSNRVYNEQFF TGTGCCAGCAGCAACAGGGTATACAATGAGCAGTTCTTC
TRBD1 TRBJ2-7 TRBV27 CASRTWDSAYEQYF TGTGCCAGCAGGACCTGGGACAGCGCCTACGAGCAGTACTTC